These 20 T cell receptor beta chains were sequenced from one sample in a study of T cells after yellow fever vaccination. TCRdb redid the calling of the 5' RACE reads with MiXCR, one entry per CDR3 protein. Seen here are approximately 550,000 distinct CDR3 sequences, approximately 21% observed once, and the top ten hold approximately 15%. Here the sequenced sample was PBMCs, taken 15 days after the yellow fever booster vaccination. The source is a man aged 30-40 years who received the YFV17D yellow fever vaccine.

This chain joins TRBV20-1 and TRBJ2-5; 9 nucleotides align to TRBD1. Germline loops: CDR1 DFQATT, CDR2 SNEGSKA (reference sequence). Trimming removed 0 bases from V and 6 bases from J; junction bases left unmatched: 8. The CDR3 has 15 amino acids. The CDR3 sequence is CSAREGDRALQTQYF. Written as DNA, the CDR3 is TGCAGTGCTAGAGAGGGGGACAGGGCCCTACAGACCCAGTACTTC.

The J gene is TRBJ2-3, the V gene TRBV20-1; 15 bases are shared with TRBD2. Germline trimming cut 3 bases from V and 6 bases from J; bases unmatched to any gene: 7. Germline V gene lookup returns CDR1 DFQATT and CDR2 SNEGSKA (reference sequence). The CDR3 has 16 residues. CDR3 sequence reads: CSAREGLAGGPDTQYF. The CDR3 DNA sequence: TGCAGTGCTAGGGAAGGACTAGCGGGAGGGCCTGATACGCAGTATTTT.

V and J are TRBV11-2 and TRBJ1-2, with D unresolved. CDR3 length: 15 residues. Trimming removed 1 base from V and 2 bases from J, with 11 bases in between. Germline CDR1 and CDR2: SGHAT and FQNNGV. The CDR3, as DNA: TGTGCCAGCAGCTTAGCGCCGAGTCACAACTATGGCTACACCTTC. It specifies CASSLAPSHNYGYTF.

The CDR3 sequence is CASSRNWNYEQYF. The CDR3 nucleotides are TGTGCCAGCAGCCGAAACTGGAATTACGAGCAGTACTTC. This chain uses TRBV14 with TRBJ2-7; unclear D gene. The ends were cut back, 4 bases at V and 4 bases at J, with 11 bases in the middle. Germline V lookup: CDR1 SGHDN, CDR2 FVKESK. The CDR3 is 13 amino acids.

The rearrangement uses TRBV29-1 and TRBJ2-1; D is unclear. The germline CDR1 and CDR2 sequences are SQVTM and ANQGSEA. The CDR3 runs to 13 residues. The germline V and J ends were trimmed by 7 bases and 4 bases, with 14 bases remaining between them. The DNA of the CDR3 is TGCAGCGCCGCCCAGCAAGGGTACAATGAGCAGTTCTTC. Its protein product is CSAAQQGYNEQFF.

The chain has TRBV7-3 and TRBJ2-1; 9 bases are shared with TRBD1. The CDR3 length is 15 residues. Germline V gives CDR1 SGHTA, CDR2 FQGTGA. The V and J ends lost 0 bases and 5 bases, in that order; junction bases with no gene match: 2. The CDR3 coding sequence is TGTGCCAGCAGCTTAACGGGACAGGGAGACAATGAGCAGTTCTTC. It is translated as CASSLTGQGDNEQFF. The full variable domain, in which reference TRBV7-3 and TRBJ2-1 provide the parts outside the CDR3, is GAGVSQTPSNKVTEKGKYVELRCDPISGHTALYWYRQSLGQGPEFLIYFQGTGAADDSGLPNDRFFAVRPEGSVSTLKIQRTERGDSAVYLCASSLTGQGDNEQFFGPGTRLTVL.

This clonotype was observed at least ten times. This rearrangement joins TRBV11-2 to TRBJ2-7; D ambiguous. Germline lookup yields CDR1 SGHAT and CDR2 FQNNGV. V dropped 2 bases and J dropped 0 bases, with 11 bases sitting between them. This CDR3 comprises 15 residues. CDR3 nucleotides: TGTGCCAGCAGCTTATCCTACGACAACTCCTACGAGCAGTACTTC. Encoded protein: CASSLSYDNSYEQYF.

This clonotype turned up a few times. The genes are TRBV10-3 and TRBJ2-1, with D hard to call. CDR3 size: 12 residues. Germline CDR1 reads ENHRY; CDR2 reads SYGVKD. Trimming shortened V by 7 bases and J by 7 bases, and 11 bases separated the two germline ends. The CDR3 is CAIMQLGNEQFF. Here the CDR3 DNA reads TGTGCCATCATGCAGCTGGGGAATGAGCAGTTCTTC.

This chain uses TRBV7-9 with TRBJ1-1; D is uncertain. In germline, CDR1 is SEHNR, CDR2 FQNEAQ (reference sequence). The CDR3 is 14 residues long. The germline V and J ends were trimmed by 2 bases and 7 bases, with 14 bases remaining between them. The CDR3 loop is CASSLRRAEGEAFF. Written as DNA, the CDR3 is TGTGCCAGCAGCTTAAGACGGGCGGAGGGTGAAGCTTTCTTT.

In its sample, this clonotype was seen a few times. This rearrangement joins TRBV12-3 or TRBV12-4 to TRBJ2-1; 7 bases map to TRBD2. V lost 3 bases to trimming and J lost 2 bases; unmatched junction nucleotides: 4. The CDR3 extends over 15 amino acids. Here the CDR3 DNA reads TGTGCCAGCAGTTTCGCTGCGGGAGCCTACAATGAGCAGTTCTTC. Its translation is CASSFAAGAYNEQFF.

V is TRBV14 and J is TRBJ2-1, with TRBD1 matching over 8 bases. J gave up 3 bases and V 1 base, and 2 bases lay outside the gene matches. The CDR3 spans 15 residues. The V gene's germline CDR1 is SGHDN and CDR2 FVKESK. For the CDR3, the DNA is TGTGCCAGCAGCCAAGGGACAGGGAACTACAATGAGCAGTTCTTC. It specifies CASSQGTGNYNEQFF.

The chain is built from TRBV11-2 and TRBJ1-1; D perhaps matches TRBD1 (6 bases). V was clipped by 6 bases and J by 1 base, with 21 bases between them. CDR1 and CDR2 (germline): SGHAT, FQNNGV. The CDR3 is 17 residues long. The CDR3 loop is CASRYLGGGLKNTEAFF. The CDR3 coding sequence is TGTGCCAGCAGGTACCTCGGTGGGGGGCTGAAGAACACTGAAGCTTTCTTT.

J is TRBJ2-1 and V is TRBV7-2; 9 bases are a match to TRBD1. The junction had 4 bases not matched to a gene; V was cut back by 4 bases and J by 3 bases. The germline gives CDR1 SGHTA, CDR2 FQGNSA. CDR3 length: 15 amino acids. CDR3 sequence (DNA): TGTGCCAGCAGCTCCGACAGGGGGGACTACAATGAGCAGTTCTTC. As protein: CASSSDRGDYNEQFF.

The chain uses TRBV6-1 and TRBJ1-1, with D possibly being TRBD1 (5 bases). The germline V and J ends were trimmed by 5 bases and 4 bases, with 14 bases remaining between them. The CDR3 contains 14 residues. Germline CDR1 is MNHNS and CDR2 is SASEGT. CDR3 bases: TGTGCCAGCAGTCAACAGGAGGTGGTCACTGAAGCTTTCTTT. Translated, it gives CASSQQEVVTEAFF.

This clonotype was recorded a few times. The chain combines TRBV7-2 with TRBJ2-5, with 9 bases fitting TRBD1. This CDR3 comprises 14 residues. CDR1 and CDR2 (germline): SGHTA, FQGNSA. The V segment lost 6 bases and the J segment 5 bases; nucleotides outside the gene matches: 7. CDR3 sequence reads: CASSTGGARETQYF. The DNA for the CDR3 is TGTGCCAGCAGTACAGGGGGCGCGAGGGAGACCCAGTACTTC.

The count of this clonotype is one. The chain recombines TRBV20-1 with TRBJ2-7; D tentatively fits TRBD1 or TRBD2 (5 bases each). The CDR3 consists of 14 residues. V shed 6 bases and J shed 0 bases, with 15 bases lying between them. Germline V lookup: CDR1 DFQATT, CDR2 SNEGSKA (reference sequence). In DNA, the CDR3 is TGCAGTGCGCTACGGGACGCAAGCTCCTACGAGCAGTACTTC. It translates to CSALRDASSYEQYF.

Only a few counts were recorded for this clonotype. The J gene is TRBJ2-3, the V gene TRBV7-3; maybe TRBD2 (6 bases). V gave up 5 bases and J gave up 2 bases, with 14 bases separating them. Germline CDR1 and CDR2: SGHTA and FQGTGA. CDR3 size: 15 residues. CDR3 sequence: CASSRLGLNTDTQYF. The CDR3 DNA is TGTGCCAGCAGCCGGTTGGGACTCAACACAGATACGCAGTATTTT.

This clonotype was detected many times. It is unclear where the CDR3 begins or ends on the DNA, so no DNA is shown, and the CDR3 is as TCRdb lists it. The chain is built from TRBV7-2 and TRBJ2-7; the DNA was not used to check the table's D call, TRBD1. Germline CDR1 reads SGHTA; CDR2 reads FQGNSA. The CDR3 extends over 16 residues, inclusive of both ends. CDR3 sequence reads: CASSLQRSGRAGEQYF.

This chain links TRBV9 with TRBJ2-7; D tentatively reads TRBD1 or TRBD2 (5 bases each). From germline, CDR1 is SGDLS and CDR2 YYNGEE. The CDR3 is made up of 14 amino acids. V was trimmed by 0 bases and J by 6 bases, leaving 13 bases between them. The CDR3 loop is CASSVGGPSGEQYF. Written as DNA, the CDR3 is TGTGCCAGCAGCGTAGGGGGACCTTCCGGCGAGCAGTACTTC.

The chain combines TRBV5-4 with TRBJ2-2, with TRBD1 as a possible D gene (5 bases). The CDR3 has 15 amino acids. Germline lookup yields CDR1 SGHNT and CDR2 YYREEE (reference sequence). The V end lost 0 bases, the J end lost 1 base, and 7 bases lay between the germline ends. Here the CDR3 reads CASSLDRMNTGELFF. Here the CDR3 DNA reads TGTGCCAGCAGCTTGGACAGGATGAACACCGGGGAGCTGTTTTTT.